Given below is one T cell receptor (beta chain) in context. Antigen specificity is unknown. These data originate in a study of vaccination and CD4 T cells after COVID-19. Whole-study results and caveats: SARS-CoV-2-reactive clonotypes rose nonsignificantly, with the median going from approximately 21 to 40.

The assay that was used to sequence DNA from cultured CD4+ T cells was the Oncomine TCR Beta short-read assay. TCRdb re-called the PCR reads with MiXCR, one entry per CDR3 protein. This repertoire shows roughly 28,000 distinct CDR3 sequences, 35% to 50% found once; its top ten account for around 5%. Indicated time point: late sampling 161 to 241 days after vaccination in three convalescent patients. The treatment: approximately 9-day PBMC culture with coronavirus spike peptide pools or control peptides (ViraFEST assay). The CDR3 length is 15 residues. Per the germline V gene, CDR1 is SGHVS and CDR2 is FQNEAQ. Trimming shortened V by 2 bases and J by 4 bases, and 11 bases separated the two germline ends.

The chain carries TRBV7-8 and TRBJ2-2; possibly TRBD1 or TRBD2 for D (5 bases each). The starting material was CD4+ T cells from blood, cultured in vitro, obtained about 7 months after SARS-CoV-2 vaccination. This sequence was found in a human donor who had recovered from COVID-19. DNA for the CDR3: TGTGCCAGCAGCTTAACCGAGAGGGGCACCGGGGAGCTGTTTTTT. Translation gives CASSLTERGTGELFF.